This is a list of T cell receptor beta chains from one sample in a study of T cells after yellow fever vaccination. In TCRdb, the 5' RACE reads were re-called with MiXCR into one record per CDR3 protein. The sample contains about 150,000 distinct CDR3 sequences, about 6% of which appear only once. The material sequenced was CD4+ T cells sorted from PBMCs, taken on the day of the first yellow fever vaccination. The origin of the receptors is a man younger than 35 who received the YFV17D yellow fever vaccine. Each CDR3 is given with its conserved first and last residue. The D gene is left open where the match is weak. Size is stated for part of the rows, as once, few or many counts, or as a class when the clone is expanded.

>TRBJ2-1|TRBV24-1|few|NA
TGTGCCACCAGTGACCCTACTCCGGGCCGCTTACCCTACAATGAGCAGTTCTTC
CATSDPTPGRLPYNEQFF
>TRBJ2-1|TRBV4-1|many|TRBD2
TGCGCCAGCAGCCAAGACCCACTAGCGGGGGCCCCAAATGAGCAGTTCTTC
CASSQDPLAGAPNEQFF
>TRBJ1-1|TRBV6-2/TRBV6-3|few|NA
TGTGCCAGCAGCAAAAGACAGATGAACACTGAAGCTTTCTTT
CASSKRQMNTEAFF
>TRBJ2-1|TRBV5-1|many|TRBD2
TGCGCCAGCAGCTTGGAGTCAGCGGGGAGTGAGCAGTTCTTC
CASSLESAGSEQFF
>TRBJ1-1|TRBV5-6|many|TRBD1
TGTGCCAGCAGCTTGGGGGGGACAGGGGGAAGAACTGAAGCTTTCTTT
CASSLGGTGGRTEAFF
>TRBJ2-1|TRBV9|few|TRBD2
TGTGCCAGCAGCGTAGGAAGCGGGGGGGCAAAGAATGAGCAGTTCTTC
CASSVGSGGAKNEQFF
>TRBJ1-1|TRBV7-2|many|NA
TGTGCCAGCAGCTTAAAAGGGGTGAACACTGAAGCTTTCTTT
CASSLKGVNTEAFF
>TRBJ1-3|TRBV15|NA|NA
TGTGCCACCAGCAGAGGCTTCTCTGGAAACACCATATATTTT
CATSRGFSGNTIYF
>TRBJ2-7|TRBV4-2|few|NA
TGTGCCAGCAGCCAAGAGTTCAGGGGGGCAGCTCCTTACGAGCAGTACTTC
CASSQEFRGAAPYEQYF
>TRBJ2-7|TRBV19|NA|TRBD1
TGTGCCAGTAGTATTCCGGGACAGAAGCTATACGAGCAGTACTTC
CASSIPGQKLYEQYF
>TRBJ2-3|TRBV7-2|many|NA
TGTGCCAGCAGCCTACCACAGAAAGATACGCAGTATTTT
CASSLPQKDTQYF
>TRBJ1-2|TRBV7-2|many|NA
TGTGCCAGCAGCTTTGAAAGGACACCTAACTATGGCTACACCTTC
CASSFERTPNYGYTF
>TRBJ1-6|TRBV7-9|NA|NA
TGTGCCAGCAGCTTAAACCCCGGGACATCGAATTCACCCCTCCACTTT
CASSLNPGTSNSPLHF
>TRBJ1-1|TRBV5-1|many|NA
TGCGCCAGCAGCCGAAGGGGGGACACTGAAGCTTTCTTT
CASSRRGDTEAFF
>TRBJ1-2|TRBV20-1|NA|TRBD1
TGCAGTGCTGAGCGACAGGGGGCACACTATGGCTACACCTTC
CSAERQGAHYGYTF
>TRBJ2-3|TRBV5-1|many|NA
TGCGCCAGCAGCTTGGGCGGCACTTGGCGGGGCTCAGATACGCAGTATTTT
CASSLGGTWRGSDTQYF
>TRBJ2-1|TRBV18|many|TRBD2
TGTGCCAGCTCCCGCGGACTAGCGGTGGAAAGGGGGCAGTTCTTC
CASSRGLAVERGQFF
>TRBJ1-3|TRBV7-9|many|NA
TGTGCCAGCACCTGGGACCGACGCTCTGGAAACACCATATATTTT
CASTWDRRSGNTIYF
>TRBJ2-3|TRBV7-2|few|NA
TGTGCCAGCAGCATCCGGGGAGGTGAAGATACGCAGTATTTT
CASSIRGGEDTQYF
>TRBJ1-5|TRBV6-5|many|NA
TGTGCCAGCAGTTACTCCCCGCTTCAGGATAGCAATCAGCCCCAGCATTTT
CASSYSPLQDSNQPQHF